This is a list of T cell receptor beta chains from one sample in a study of cytomegalovirus exposure and HLA in healthy donors. The data were produced by immunoSEQ multiplex PCR, yet TCRdb's version contains in-frame clones alone and is incomplete. The sample includes 110,000 or so clones, about 80% of them seen just once. The sample was PBMCs. The receptors come from a woman in her 30s in good health and CMV-seropositive. The CDR3 runs from the conserved cysteine through the conserved F or W. The order of the fields is clone size, D gene, V gene, J gene, CDR3 protein, CDR3 DNA. The D gene is left open where the match is weak. Some rows have no size entry. The others give once, few or many, or a class for an expanded clone.

abundance: NA
d_gene: NA
v_gene: TRBV16
j_gene: TRBJ1-2
CDR3aa: CASSHSDYGYTF
CDR3nt: TGTGCCAGCAGCCATAGTGACTATGGCTACACCTTC

abundance: NA
d_gene: NA
v_gene: TRBV18
j_gene: TRBJ1-5
CDR3aa: CASSPGQGYQPQHF
CDR3nt: TGTGCCAGCTCACCAGGGCAGGGGTATCAGCCCCAGCATTTT

abundance: few
d_gene: NA
v_gene: TRBV14
j_gene: TRBJ2-3
CDR3aa: CASSQDRVYADTQYF
CDR3nt: TGTGCCAGCAGCCAAGACCGAGTCTATGCAGATACGCAGTATTTT

abundance: NA
d_gene: TRBD1
v_gene: TRBV2
j_gene: TRBJ1-4
CDR3aa: CASSETGGINEKLFF
CDR3nt: TGTGCCAGCAGTGAGACAGGGGGGATTAATGAAAAACTGTTTTTT

abundance: NA
d_gene: TRBD1
v_gene: TRBV7-3
j_gene: TRBJ1-5
CDR3aa: CASSWAGGGLNNQPQHF
CDR3nt: TGTGCCAGCAGTTGGGCGGGAGGGGGCCTTAACAATCAGCCCCAGCATTTT

abundance: NA
d_gene: NA
v_gene: TRBV5-6
j_gene: TRBJ1-4
CDR3aa: CASSRGGGYEKLFF
CDR3nt: TGTGCCAGCAGCCGTGGGGGGGGATATGAAAAACTGTTTTTT

abundance: NA
d_gene: NA
v_gene: TRBV19
j_gene: TRBJ1-3
CDR3aa: CASTAIGLGMSGDTIYF
CDR3nt: TGTGCCAGTACCGCAATAGGATTGGGGATGTCGGGGGACACCATATATTTT

abundance: NA
d_gene: NA
v_gene: TRBV5-1
j_gene: TRBJ2-1
CDR3aa: CASSLVEGSYNEQFF
CDR3nt: TGCGCCAGCAGCTTGGTCGAGGGCTCCTACAATGAGCAGTTCTTC

abundance: NA
d_gene: TRBD1
v_gene: TRBV2
j_gene: TRBJ2-1
CDR3aa: CATVLGQGYNEQFF
CDR3nt: TGTGCCACCGTCCTGGGACAGGGCTACAATGAGCAGTTCTTC

abundance: NA
d_gene: TRBD2
v_gene: TRBV9
j_gene: TRBJ2-1
CDR3aa: CASSVGMSGTRGNEQFF
CDR3nt: TGTGCCAGCAGCGTAGGGATGAGCGGGACCCGGGGGAATGAGCAGTTCTTC

abundance: NA
d_gene: TRBD2
v_gene: TRBV19
j_gene: TRBJ2-1
CDR3aa: CASSIRSRGGLNNEQFF
CDR3nt: TGTGCCAGTAGTATTCGGTCGCGGGGGGGCCTCAACAATGAGCAGTTCTTC

abundance: NA
d_gene: NA
v_gene: TRBV7-7
j_gene: TRBJ2-2
CDR3aa: CASSSGTGELFF
CDR3nt: TGTGCTAGCAGCTCAGGGACCGGGGAGCTGTTTTTT

abundance: NA
d_gene: NA
v_gene: TRBV6-5
j_gene: TRBJ2-1
CDR3aa: CASSYSSSGAHNEQFF
CDR3nt: TGTGCCAGCAGTTACTCATCAAGTGGGGCCCACAATGAGCAGTTCTTC

abundance: NA
d_gene: NA
v_gene: TRBV11-3
j_gene: TRBJ1-2
CDR3aa: CASSLPQFRDANYGYTF
CDR3nt: TGTGCCAGCAGCTTACCACAGTTCCGGGATGCTAACTATGGCTACACCTTC

abundance: NA
d_gene: NA
v_gene: TRBV30
j_gene: TRBJ1-1
CDR3aa: CAWTRAVRTEAFF
CDR3nt: TGTGCCTGGACGAGGGCGGTGAGGACTGAAGCTTTCTTT

abundance: NA
d_gene: NA
v_gene: TRBV7-9
j_gene: TRBJ1-1
CDR3aa: CASSLGVENTEAFF
CDR3nt: TGTGCCAGCAGCTTAGGAGTCGAAAACACTGAAGCTTTCTTT

abundance: NA
d_gene: NA
v_gene: TRBV19
j_gene: TRBJ1-1
CDR3aa: CASTVTGLNTEAFF
CDR3nt: TGTGCCAGTACGGTGACAGGCTTGAACACTGAAGCTTTCTTT

abundance: NA
d_gene: NA
v_gene: TRBV11-2
j_gene: TRBJ2-7
CDR3aa: CASSLVRVQGTYEQYF
CDR3nt: TGTGCCAGCAGCTTAGTAAGAGTGCAGGGGACCTACGAGCAGTACTTC

abundance: NA
d_gene: NA
v_gene: TRBV5-1
j_gene: TRBJ1-1
CDR3aa: CASSPGVPNTEAFF
CDR3nt: TGCGCCAGCAGCCCAGGGGTTCCGAACACTGAAGCTTTCTTT

abundance: once
d_gene: NA
v_gene: TRBV6-6
j_gene: TRBJ2-7
CDR3aa: CASSYSSGVSYEQYF
CDR3nt: TGTGCCAGCAGTTACTCATCCGGGGTCTCCTACGAGCAGTACTTC

abundance: NA
d_gene: TRBD2
v_gene: TRBV25-1
j_gene: TRBJ2-5
CDR3aa: CASLGTSWLETQYF
CDR3nt: TGTGCCAGCCTAGGGACTAGCTGGTTGGAGACCCAGTACTTC

abundance: NA
d_gene: TRBD1
v_gene: TRBV6-5
j_gene: TRBJ1-4
CDR3aa: CASSYRDRTNEKLFF
CDR3nt: TGTGCCAGCAGTTACAGGGACAGGACTAATGAAAAACTGTTTTTT

abundance: NA
d_gene: NA
v_gene: TRBV2
j_gene: TRBJ1-1
CDR3aa: CASSERLGTEAFF
CDR3nt: TGTGCCAGCAGTGAGCGGCTTGGTACTGAAGCTTTCTTT

abundance: NA
d_gene: TRBD2
v_gene: TRBV5-1
j_gene: TRBJ2-1
CDR3aa: CASSITGLGTYNEQFF
CDR3nt: TGCGCCAGCAGCATTACGGGACTAGGAACCTACAATGAGCAGTTCTTC

abundance: NA
d_gene: NA
v_gene: TRBV15
j_gene: TRBJ1-2
CDR3aa: CATSVGGGVNYGYTF
CDR3nt: TGTGCCACCAGCGTCGGCGGGGGGGTCAACTATGGCTACACCTTC

abundance: once
d_gene: TRBD1
v_gene: TRBV28
j_gene: TRBJ2-7
CDR3aa: CASSTYWTGLSYEQYF
CDR3nt: TGTGCCAGCAGTACCTATTGGACAGGGCTCTCCTACGAGCAGTACTTC

abundance: NA
d_gene: NA
v_gene: TRBV29-1
j_gene: TRBJ1-6
CDR3aa: CSVIVQNNSPLHF
CDR3nt: TGCAGCGTTATTGTACAAAATAATTCACCCCTCCACTTT

abundance: NA
d_gene: NA
v_gene: TRBV2
j_gene: TRBJ2-3
CDR3aa: CASSGGTTDTQYF
CDR3nt: TGTGCCAGCAGTGGGGGCACCACAGATACGCAGTATTTT

abundance: NA
d_gene: TRBD1
v_gene: TRBV6-5
j_gene: TRBJ1-1
CDR3aa: CASSYSTGTNTEAFF
CDR3nt: TGTGCCAGCAGTTACTCGACAGGGACGAACACTGAAGCTTTCTTT

abundance: NA
d_gene: NA
v_gene: TRBV4-2
j_gene: TRBJ2-3
CDR3aa: CASSPRGSGTDTQYF
CDR3nt: TGTGCCAGCAGCCCCCGAGGTAGCGGCACAGATACGCAGTATTTT

abundance: few
d_gene: NA
v_gene: TRBV2
j_gene: TRBJ2-5
CDR3aa: CASSEALTASNEETQYF
CDR3nt: TGTGCCAGCAGTGAAGCGCTAACAGCCTCGAATGAAGAGACCCAGTACTTC

abundance: NA
d_gene: NA
v_gene: TRBV5-1
j_gene: TRBJ2-1
CDR3aa: CASSLYDGRDEQFF
CDR3nt: TGCGCCAGCAGCCTTTACGATGGGCGGGACGAGCAGTTCTTC

abundance: NA
d_gene: NA
v_gene: TRBV19
j_gene: TRBJ2-1
CDR3aa: CASSPPAGGAYNEQFF
CDR3nt: TGTGCCAGTAGTCCCCCGGCGGGTGGGGCCTACAATGAGCAGTTCTTC

abundance: NA
d_gene: NA
v_gene: TRBV18
j_gene: TRBJ1-1
CDR3aa: CASSPSTGTRNTEAFF
CDR3nt: TGTGCCAGCTCACCCAGTACCGGGACAAGGAACACTGAAGCTTTCTTT

abundance: NA
d_gene: NA
v_gene: TRBV11-3
j_gene: TRBJ1-4
CDR3aa: CASSLGEGRKEKLFF
CDR3nt: TGTGCCAGCAGCTTAGGAGAGGGAAGAAAGGAAAAACTGTTTTTT

abundance: NA
d_gene: NA
v_gene: TRBV13
j_gene: TRBJ2-2
CDR3aa: CASSFSPSSGTGELFF
CDR3nt: TGTGCCAGCAGCTTTTCTCCTAGCTCGGGCACCGGGGAGCTGTTTTTT

abundance: NA
d_gene: NA
v_gene: TRBV2
j_gene: TRBJ2-7
CDR3aa: CSFKEEAAYEQYF
CDR3nt: TGTTCCTTCAAGGAGGAGGCGGCCTACGAGCAGTACTTC

abundance: NA
d_gene: NA
v_gene: TRBV5-5
j_gene: TRBJ1-3
CDR3aa: CASSLAARGGRGSGNTIYF
CDR3nt: TGTGCCAGCAGCTTGGCCGCTCGGGGAGGGAGGGGCTCTGGAAACACCATATATTTT

abundance: NA
d_gene: NA
v_gene: TRBV11-3
j_gene: TRBJ2-1
CDR3aa: CASSLLSSYNEQFF
CDR3nt: TGTGCCAGCAGCTTATTGAGCTCCTACAATGAGCAGTTCTTC

abundance: NA
d_gene: NA
v_gene: TRBV27
j_gene: TRBJ1-2
CDR3aa: CASSPTRGSGNGYTF
CDR3nt: TGTGCCAGCAGTCCCACGCGGGGATCGGGGAACGGCTACACCTTC